The sequence of this TCR beta chain was determined in a study of vaccination effects on CD4 cells after COVID-19. Broader study findings: Early timepoints after infection were absent, and convalescent patients were few in the study. In the late period after vaccination, infection- and vaccine-induced clones contracted markedly.

As to this clone: What it binds is unknown.

TCRdb's table, derived via immunoSEQ multiplex PCR, lists solely in-frame clones and lacks some. The repertoire holds roughly 50,000 clones, more than 70% seen once, with 5.5% to 7% in the top ten. Germline CDR1 is LGHDT and CDR2 is YNNKEL (reference sequence). V was clipped by 4 bases and J by 8 bases, with 14 bases between them. CDR3 length: 13 amino acids. Expansion of antigen-specific CD4+ T cells with viral peptide pools was carried out by the ViraFEST assay before sequencing. With about ten days of culture completed, CD4+ T cells were isolated. Negative nucleocapsid antibody tests before and after vaccination confirmed no previous SARS-CoV-2 infection.

Here the sequenced sample was CD4+ T cells from PBMCs cultured with HCoV-OC43 spike peptides, taken before COVID-19 vaccination. Subset described: HCoV-OC43 spike overlapping peptide pool stimulation. The receptor was derived from a human donor who received a COVID-19 vaccine. The V gene is TRBV3-1 (or the pseudogene TRBV3-2), the J gene TRBJ1-2; no reliable D call. In DNA, the CDR3 is TGTGCCAGCAGCCGAAGGTCCCTACCAGGCTACACCTTC. Translated: CASSRRSLPGYTF.